The clone carrying this TCR beta chain was detected only a few times. As yet, its antigen is unknown. Germline CDR1 and CDR2: LGHNA and YNFKEQ. CDR3 size: 16 residues. Trimming took off 6 bases at V and 0 bases at J, with 14 bases between the two ends. Cells designated naive CD8 were CD45RO-negative and were positively selected for CCR7, with terminally differentiated effector memory CD45RA+ cells excluded. This specimen comes from a study of shared clonotypes between healthy human individuals. The wider study: Donors, aged 18 to 49, were a couple of women and a few men. General study findings and limits: Depth was large, yet rarefaction showed that sorted-subset sequencing was incomplete.

Generated by immunoSEQ multiplex PCR, the TCRdb table keeps only in-frame clones and is missing some. The repertoire consists of approximately 2,000,000 clones, with just under 95% occurring once and the leading ten covering approximately 1.6%. The material sequenced was naive CD8+ T cells from PBMCs. The chain recombines TRBV4-2 with TRBJ1-4; TRBD1 is a possible D gene (5 bases). This receptor was taken from a man aged 18 to 30 in good health. Some clones in this sample may be carry-over from other donors' samples. Here the CDR3 reads CASRPRDSSTNEKLFF. As DNA, the CDR3 is TGTGCCAGCAGACCGCGAGACAGTTCAACTAATGAAAAACTGTTTTTT.